This T cell receptor beta chain was sequenced in a study of molecular identifiers for immune sequencing clone quantification. TCRdb ran MiXCR on the PCR reads and lists one entry per CDR3 protein. The sample carries more than 450,000 distinct CDR3 sequences, about 20% recorded once. Germline trimming cut 0 bases from V and 0 bases from J; bases unmatched to any gene: 10. There are 17 residues in the CDR3. The germline CDR1 and CDR2 sequences are SQVTM and ANQGSEA. This TCR derives from a human donor in good health. Some libraries in this study had Jurkat cell RNA spiked in. Material for sequencing was naive CD8+ T cells from blood, with Jurkat cell RNA spiked in. The sample's subset: FACS-sorted CD8+CD4-CCR7+CD45RA+ naive T cells. The chain has TRBV29-1 and TRBJ2-7; 8 nucleotides align to TRBD2. The CDR3 here is CSVEDRGGLTDSYEQYF. CDR3 coding DNA: TGCAGCGTTGAAGATCGGGGGGGGCTTACAGACTCCTACGAGCAGTACTTC.